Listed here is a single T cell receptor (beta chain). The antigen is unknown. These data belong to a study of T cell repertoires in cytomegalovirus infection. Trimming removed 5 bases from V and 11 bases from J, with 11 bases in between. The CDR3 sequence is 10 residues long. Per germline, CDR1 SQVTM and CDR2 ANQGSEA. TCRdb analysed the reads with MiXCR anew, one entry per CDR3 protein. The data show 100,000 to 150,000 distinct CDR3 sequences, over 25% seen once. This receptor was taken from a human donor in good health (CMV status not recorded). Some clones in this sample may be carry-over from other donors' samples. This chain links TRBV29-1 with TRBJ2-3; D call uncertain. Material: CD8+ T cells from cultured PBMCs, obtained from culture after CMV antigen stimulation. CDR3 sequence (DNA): TGCAGCGTTTGGGATTTTGGGCAGTATTTT. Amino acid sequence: CSVWDFGQYF.